The 25 T cell receptor beta chains below all came from one sample that was sequenced in a study of blood T cell repertoires in COVID-19. Profiling relied on immunoSEQ multiplex PCR, and the TCRdb table lists in-frame clones only, not all of them. This sample has more than 200,000 clones, with about 88% found just once. The sequenced sample consisted of PBMCs or T cells enriched from blood (not recorded which). The source is a woman aged 45-60 years who had recovered from COVID-19.

The rearrangement uses TRBV27 and TRBJ1-1; 7 nucleotides align to TRBD1. With 6 bases clipped from V and 11 bases from J, the junction kept 15 bases outside the gene matches. CDR3 length: 14 amino acids. From germline, CDR1 is MNHEY and CDR2 SMNVEV (reference sequence). CDR3 sequence (DNA): TGTGCCAGCAGCATCAATCGAAGTGGACAGGCGGCTTTCTTT. This codes for CASSINRSGQAAFF.

The chain links TRBV24-1 to TRBJ1-4; 7 nucleotides align to TRBD1. Germline V gives CDR1 KGHDR, CDR2 SFDVKD. The CDR3 consists of 12 residues. CDR3 bases: TGTGGTGCTGACAGGGAGAATGAAAAACTGTTTTTT. Protein: CGADRENEKLFF.

The CDR3 nucleotides read TGTGCCACCCGCCAGGGGGGGGGACAGGGGGCAGTCGAGCAGTACTTC. Translating it yields CATRQGGGQGAVEQYF. This chain uses TRBV2 with TRBJ2-7; 12 bases are a match to TRBD1. Looked up from germline, CDR1 is SNHLY and CDR2 is FYNNEI. The J segment lost 6 bases and the V segment lost 10 bases, leaving 16 bases of the junction unmatched. This CDR3 region has 16 residues.

The J gene is TRBJ2-3, the V gene TRBV29-1; 8 bases agree with TRBD2. The trim removed 1 base at V and 5 bases at J, leaving 5 bases unmatched. Germline CDR1 and CDR2: SQVTM and ANQGSEA. This CDR3 region has 14 residues. The DNA for the CDR3 is TGCAGCGTTGAAGCAGCGGGAGTGAAAGATACGCAGTATTTT. Its protein product is CSVEAAGVKDTQYF.

The rearrangement joins TRBV4-1 to TRBJ2-7; tentatively, D is TRBD1 (6 bases). This CDR3 comprises 13 residues. The V end was cut by 1 base, the J end by 3 bases, with 7 bases between. Germline CDR1 and CDR2: MGHRA and YSYEKL. The CDR3 spells CASSQGQDYEQYF. In DNA form, the CDR3 reads TGCGCCAGCAGCCAAGGACAGGACTACGAGCAGTACTTC.

This chain uses TRBV19 with TRBJ2-1; tentative D call: TRBD2 (5 bases). This CDR3 has 15 amino acids. V was clipped by 10 bases and J by 7 bases, with 23 bases between them. Germline V gene data show CDR1 as LNHDA and CDR2 as SQIVND (reference sequence). In DNA, the CDR3 is TGTGCCACCACACCAGCACTAGGGCACGGGAATGAGCAGTTCTTC. Translation: CATTPALGHGNEQFF.

This rearrangement joins TRBV18 to TRBJ2-1; 7 nucleotides agree with TRBD2. With 6 bases clipped from V and 5 bases from J, the junction kept 10 bases outside the gene matches. The germline gives CDR1 KGHSH, CDR2 LQKENI. The CDR3 loop spans 15 amino acids. Here the CDR3 reads CASSPSGAIDNEQFF. CDR3 nucleotide sequence: TGTGCCAGCTCCCCAAGCGGGGCTATCGACAATGAGCAGTTCTTC.

This sequence joins TRBV5-1 and TRBJ1-4, with TRBD1 as a possible D gene (5 bases). From germline, CDR1 is SGHRS and CDR2 YFSETQ. CDR3 length: 13 amino acids. The V gene lost 1 base and the J gene lost 8 bases, with 9 bases spanning the gap. The chain's CDR3 is CASSLQDMEKLFF. The CDR3 region has the DNA TGCGCCAGCAGCTTGCAGGACATGGAAAAACTGTTTTTT.

V usage is TRBV15 and J usage is TRBJ1-2, with D perhaps TRBD1 (6 bases). Looked up from germline, CDR1 is LNHNV and CDR2 is YYDKDF (reference sequence). The V end was cut by 3 bases, the J end by 2 bases, with 10 bases between. The CDR3 extends over 14 amino acids. The CDR3 is CATSSGTRNYGYTF. In DNA, the CDR3 is TGTGCCACCAGCAGCGGGACAAGGAACTATGGCTACACCTTC.

V gene TRBV30 combines with J gene TRBJ2-1; 7 nucleotides match TRBD1. The V and J ends lost 1 base and 5 bases, in that order; junction bases with no gene match: 5. The germline V gene has CDR1 GTSNPN and CDR2 SVGIG (reference sequence). The CDR3 totals 14 residues. The DNA of the CDR3 is TGTGCCTGGAGTGACAGGGGTCTAAACAATGAGCAGTTCTTC. Translation: CAWSDRGLNNEQFF.

This chain uses TRBV5-1 with TRBJ2-2, with D perhaps matching TRBD1 (5 bases). This CDR3 contains 16 residues. V was cut by 2 bases and J by 4 bases, with 15 bases left in between. The V gene's germline CDR1 is SGHRS and CDR2 YFSETQ. Here the CDR3 DNA reads TGCGCCAGCAGCTTACTCGGACACGCTAGCACCGGGGAGCTGTTTTTT. Residues: CASSLLGHASTGELFF. Based on the CDR3 plus reference TRBV5-1 and TRBJ2-2, the full variable domain is KAGVTQTPRYLIKTRGQQVTLSCSPISGHRSVSWYQQTPGQGLQFLFEYFSETQRNKGNFPGRFSGRQFSNSRSEMNVSTLELGDSALYLCASSLLGHASTGELFFGEGSRLTVL.

The J gene is TRBJ1-1, the V gene TRBV2, with 7 bases fitting TRBD1. Germline CDR1 SNHLY, CDR2 FYNNEI. J lost 4 bases, V lost 5 bases, and 7 bases had no gene match. CDR3 size: 14 residues. The CDR3 reads CASSPSGGGTEAFF. The DNA of the CDR3 is TGTGCCAGCAGTCCTTCAGGGGGTGGCACTGAAGCTTTCTTT.

The table lists this clone with a few counts. The rearrangement uses TRBV5-1 and TRBJ1-5, with D hard to call. Germline values: CDR1 SGHRS, CDR2 YFSETQ. The CDR3 has 16 residues. Trimming removed 0 bases from V and 0 bases from J, with 10 bases in between. This CDR3 is CASSLDGGNSNQPQHF. The DNA of the CDR3 is TGCGCCAGCAGCTTGGATGGAGGTAATAGCAATCAGCCCCAGCATTTT. The variable domain in full, with the rest retrieved from reference TRBV5-1 and TRBJ1-5, is KAGVTQTPRYLIKTRGQQVTLSCSPISGHRSVSWYQQTPGQGLQFLFEYFSETQRNKGNFPGRFSGRQFSNSRSEMNVSTLELGDSALYLCASSLDGGNSNQPQHFGDGTRLSIL.

This clone was found many times. The chain joins TRBV15 to TRBJ2-1, with 10 bases aligning to TRBD1. The germline gives CDR1 LNHNV, CDR2 YYDKDF (reference sequence). The V and J ends lost 6 bases and 4 bases, in that order; junction bases with no gene match: 3. The CDR3 is 14 amino acids. The chain's CDR3 is CATSRDRGYNEQFF. The CDR3 region has the DNA TGTGCCACCAGTCGGGACAGGGGATACAATGAGCAGTTCTTC.

V usage is TRBV5-1 and J usage is TRBJ1-2; the match to TRBD1 covers 9 bases. Germline CDR1 and CDR2: SGHRS and YFSETQ. J gave up 5 bases and V 0 bases, and 2 bases lay outside the gene matches. This CDR3 has 14 amino acids. For the CDR3, the DNA is TGCGCCAGCAGCTTGGGGGACAGGGAGTATGGCTACACCTTC. It encodes CASSLGDREYGYTF.

The genes are TRBV6-1 and TRBJ2-7, with 8 bases fitting TRBD1. The ends lost 0 bases at V and 9 bases at J; junction bases unmatched: 10. The CDR3 length is 15 residues. Germline V gives CDR1 MNHNS, CDR2 SASEGT. CDR3 DNA: TGTGCCAGCAGTGAAGCCACCGGACAGGGAGGAGGGCAGTACTTC. This gives the protein CASSEATGQGGGQYF.

This chain joins TRBV11-2 and TRBJ2-3; TRBD2 aligns across 13 bases. Germline V CDR1 and CDR2: SGHAT, FQNNGV. The CDR3 loop spans 18 amino acids. J lost 6 bases, V lost 5 bases, and 14 bases had no gene match. The CDR3 DNA reads TGTGCCAGCAGCCAAATGAAACTAGCGGGAGGGCCGTGGGATACGCAGTATTTT. Its protein product is CASSQMKLAGGPWDTQYF.

Notes on this clone: Within the sample, other DNA sequences also encode this same CDR3. The CDR3 reads CASSVRGNQPQHF. DNA of the CDR3: TGTGCCAGCAGCGTCAGGGGGAATCAGCCCCAGCATTTT. The chain employs TRBV7-2 and TRBJ1-5; TRBD1 matches at 7 bases. The germline V gene encodes CDR1 SGHTA and CDR2 FQGNSA. The CDR3 spans 13 residues. J lost 4 bases, V lost 5 bases, and 2 bases had no gene match.

CDR3 bases: TGTGCCAGCAGCCCCACGAGGGACACTGAAGCTTTCTTT. Protein: CASSPTRDTEAFF. The rearrangement joins TRBV7-6 to TRBJ1-1; D not certain. The CDR3 runs 13 residues. The germline V and J ends were trimmed by 5 bases and 3 bases, with 10 bases remaining between them. Germline V CDR1 and CDR2: SGHVS, FNYEAQ.

The rearrangement links TRBV2 to TRBJ2-3, with no clear D. This CDR3 contains 13 residues. V lost 4 bases and J lost 4, with 9 bases in between. Germline CDR1 is SNHLY and CDR2 is FYNNEI. CDR3 sequence: CASSGDNADTQYF. As DNA, the CDR3 is TGTGCCAGCAGTGGAGACAACGCAGATACGCAGTATTTT.

The chain uses TRBV6-1 and TRBJ2-3; no clear D gene. V was clipped by 3 bases and J by 1 base, with 8 bases between them. This CDR3 is built from 14 residues. Per germline, CDR1 MNHNS and CDR2 SASEGT. The CDR3 spells CASSDPFGTDTQYF. For the CDR3, the DNA is TGTGCCAGCAGTGACCCCTTCGGCACAGATACGCAGTATTTT.

The chain is built from TRBV7-8 and TRBJ1-3; D unclear. The CDR3 sequence is 14 residues long. V shed 3 bases and J shed 1 base, with 7 bases lying between them. Germline V gene data show CDR1 as SGHVS and CDR2 as FQNEAQ. DNA of the CDR3: TGTGCCAGCAGCTTGTCGGGATCTGGAAACACCATATATTTT. Translated: CASSLSGSGNTIYF.

The genes are TRBV19 and TRBJ1-3; no reliable D call. Germline V gene data show CDR1 as LNHDA and CDR2 as SQIVND (reference sequence). The CDR3 is 14 amino acids. V lost 7 bases, J lost 0 bases, and 10 bases lay in between. The CDR3 loop reads CASKEAHSGNTIYF. In nucleotides, the CDR3 is TGTGCCAGTAAGGAGGCCCACTCTGGAAACACCATATATTTT. The variable domain in full, completed from reference TRBV19 and TRBJ1-3, reads DGGITQSPKYLFRKEGQNVTLSCEQNLNHDAMYWYRQDPGQGLRLIYYSQIVNDFQKGDIAEGYSVSREKKESFPLTVTSAQKNPTAFYLCASKEAHSGNTIYFGEGSWLTVV.

This clone appeared once. The chain is built from TRBV6-5 and TRBJ1-4; D is uncertain. Germline lookup yields CDR1 MNHEY and CDR2 SVGAGI. The CDR3 has 11 amino acids. V was pared by 4 bases and J by 13 bases, with 10 bases between. This CDR3 reads CASSSQSGLFF. The CDR3 bases are TGTGCCAGCAGTTCGCAGTCGGGACTGTTTTTT.

The chain recombines TRBV7-2 with TRBJ2-7; 11 nucleotides agree with TRBD2. Germline V gene data show CDR1 as SGHTA and CDR2 as FQGNSA. This CDR3 contains 18 residues. The J segment lost 0 bases and the V segment lost 1 base, leaving 8 bases of the junction unmatched. CDR3 residues: CASSLVASGRRPSYEQYF. The CDR3 nucleotides are TGTGCCAGCAGCTTAGTAGCTAGCGGGAGGCGTCCCTCCTACGAGCAGTACTTC.